The 2 T cell receptor beta chains given below trace back to one sample, sequenced in a study of shared clonotypes between healthy human individuals. This table comes from immunoSEQ multiplex PCR, and its TCRdb copy is limited to in-frame clones, with some not included. The table has millions of clones, roughly 93% seen once. Sequencing was performed on naive CD4+ T cells from PBMCs. Subset specified: CD45RA+ positively selected. The receptors derive from a young man in good health. Some clones in this sample may be carry-over from other donors' samples.

The rearrangement joins TRBV19 to TRBJ2-5, with 9 nucleotides matching TRBD1. The germline V gene encodes CDR1 LNHDA and CDR2 SQIVND (reference sequence). V was clipped by 3 bases and J by 5 bases; unmatched bases: 10. This CDR3 is built from 16 residues. CDR3 residues: CASSISPGQGTETQYF. DNA of the CDR3: TGTGCCAGTAGTATTTCGCCGGGACAGGGTACCGAGACCCAGTACTTC. The full variable domain, completed using reference TRBV19 and TRBJ2-5, is DGGITQSPKYLFRKEGQNVTLSCEQNLNHDAMYWYRQDPGQGLRLIYYSQIVNDFQKGDIAEGYSVSREKKESFPLTVTSAQKNPTAFYLCASSISPGQGTETQYFGPGTRLLVL.

The chain employs TRBV4-2 and TRBJ2-2, with TRBD2 matching 7 bases. Germline CDR1 LGHNA, CDR2 YNFKEQ. The CDR3 extends over 15 amino acids. The V gene end was trimmed by 4 bases and the J gene end by 3 bases; junction bases not matched to a gene: 5. Here the CDR3 DNA reads TGTGCCAGCAGCCCTGGGGGGAGGGACACCGGGGAGCTGTTTTTT. Encoded protein: CASSPGGRDTGELFF.